This is a list of T cell receptor beta chains from one sample in a study of low-dose radiotherapy and immunotherapy resistance in tumors. One entry per CDR3 protein, called by TCRdb with MiXCR from the reads. The sample shows 59,000 or so distinct CDR3 sequences, more than 20% of them seen only once. The sequencing used PBMCs, collected before treatment. The receptors were sampled from a male donor with rectosigmoid adenocarcinoma. The CDR3 runs from the conserved cysteine through the conserved F or W. The D gene is left open where the match is weak. Only part of the rows carry a size: once, few, many, or a class if the clone is expanded.

j_call d_call clone_size v_call cdr3_nt cdr3_aa
TRBJ2-1 . many TRBV18 TGTGCCAGCTCAAGGGGGAGCGAAACCTACAATGAGCAGTTCTTC CASSRGSETYNEQFF
TRBJ1-2 . many TRBV19 TGTGCCAGTAGTGCGCAGGGTTGGGATGGCTACACCTTC CASSAQGWDGYTF
TRBJ1-5 TRBD1 few TRBV6-1 TGTGCCAGCAGTGATGGGGGGACAGGGAGGGCTCAGCCCCAGCATTTT CASSDGGTGRAQPQHF
TRBJ2-7 . many TRBV12-3/TRBV12-4 TGTGCCAGCAGCCGTCTGTCTGGGAACTCCTACGAGCAGTACTTC CASSRLSGNSYEQYF
TRBJ1-1 TRBD1 once TRBV3-1 TGTGCCAGCAGCCACGACAGGGGCAGTGAAGCTTTCTTT CASSHDRGSEAFF
TRBJ2-2 TRBD2 many TRBV5-1 TGCGCCAGCGAGGATAGCGGGAGTAACGCCGGGGAGCTGTTTTTT CASEDSGSNAGELFF
TRBJ1-2 TRBD1 . TRBV2 TGTGCCAGCAGCCCAGGGGGGGAGTCTGGCTACACCTTC CASSPGGESGYTF
TRBJ2-7 TRBD1 . TRBV29-1 TGCAGCGTTGAAGATACAGGGGGGTACGAGCAGTACTTC CSVEDTGGYEQYF
TRBJ2-1 . many TRBV12-3/TRBV12-4 TGTGCCAGCATTCTACACTCCGTGACAACCTACAATGAGCAGTTCTTC CASILHSVTTYNEQFF
TRBJ2-2 . many TRBV20-1 TGCAGTGCTCGCGGTGGGTTGGGGGAGCTGTTTTTT CSARGGLGELFF
TRBJ1-5 . many TRBV13 TGTGCCAGCAGCTTAGGGTTGCGGCAGGGGAATCAGCCCCAGCATTTT CASSLGLRQGNQPQHF
TRBJ1-2 . many TRBV5-5 TGTGCCAGCAGCTTAGCGCTGATAGGAATGACCTATGGCTACACCTTC CASSLALIGMTYGYTF
TRBJ2-3 . many TRBV6-2/TRBV6-3 TGTGCCAGCAGAGGGCCATACCAGCCAGATACGCAGTATTTT CASRGPYQPDTQYF
TRBJ2-5 TRBD2 . TRBV6-6 TGTGCCAGCAGCCCGACTGACGGGAGGGCTCGGAGAGAGACCCAGTACTTC CASSPTDGRARRETQYF
TRBJ2-3 . . TRBV24-1 TGTGCCAAGGAGGACACAGATACGCAGTATTTT CAKEDTDTQYF
TRBJ2-1 . . TRBV30 TGTGCCTGGAGTCCCCTTGTTGGGGAGCAGTTCTTC CAWSPLVGEQFF
TRBJ2-2 TRBD2 many TRBV11-2 TGTGCCAGCAGCCCCGGGAGGACCGGGGAGCTGTTTTTT CASSPGRTGELFF
TRBJ2-1 TRBD1 many TRBV29-1 TGCAGCGTTGCCAACAGGGGGGTTTACAATGAGCAGTTCTTC CSVANRGVYNEQFF
TRBJ2-1 . many TRBV20-1 TGCAGTGCTAGAGTAGCGCAGGGATGGAATGAGCAGTTCTTC CSARVAQGWNEQFF
TRBJ2-4 TRBD1 . TRBV6-2/TRBV6-3 TGTGCCAGCAGATCCAGACAGGGAGACTGGTACTTC CASRSRQGDWYF
TRBJ1-5 . many TRBV19 TGTGCCAGTAGTATCCAGGGCCTTGATCAGCCCCAGCATTTT CASSIQGLDQPQHF
TRBJ2-7 TRBD1 many TRBV7-9 TGTGCCAGCAGCTTCCCCGGACAGGACGAGCAGTACTTC CASSFPGQDEQYF
TRBJ2-1 . many TRBV6-2/TRBV6-3 TGTGCCAGCAGTTACTCGATACTGGCCTACAATGAGCAGTTCTTC CASSYSILAYNEQFF
TRBJ2-3 . many TRBV7-2 TGTGCCAGCAGCTCGACCGTCAGAGATACGCAGTATTTT CASSSTVRDTQYF
TRBJ1-1 . many TRBV6-5 TGTGCCAGCAGTACTGGGGGGGTTCCGAACACTGAAGCTTTCTTT CASSTGGVPNTEAFF
TRBJ2-5 . many TRBV5-1 TGCGCCAGCAGCTTTGACCAAGAGACCCAGTACTTC CASSFDQETQYF
TRBJ2-2 TRBD2 many TRBV4-3 TGCGCCAGCAGCCAAGATCGGGCTAGCGGGGGGATGGGGGAGCTGTTTTTT CASSQDRASGGMGELFF
TRBJ1-1 TRBD1 many TRBV6-2/TRBV6-3 TGTGCCAGCGGACAGGGGGACGGGCTGGAGAAGGCTTTCTTT CASGQGDGLEKAFF
TRBJ1-2 TRBD1 many TRBV28 TGTGCCAGCAGTTTAGGTAGGGGGCCTCGGACCTATGGCTACACCTTC CASSLGRGPRTYGYTF
TRBJ1-5 TRBD1 . TRBV19 TGTGCCAGTCTTTCACCCCAGGGGACAGGACTAAATCAGCCCCAGCATTTT CASLSPQGTGLNQPQHF
TRBJ1-5 TRBD1 many TRBV6-2/TRBV6-3 TGTGCCAGCAGACCCGGGACAGAGGCTCAGCCCCAGCATTTT CASRPGTEAQPQHF
TRBJ2-3 . many TRBV19 TGTGCCAGTAGGGCAGACGGGAAGGGCACAGATACGCAGTATTTT CASRADGKGTDTQYF
TRBJ2-7 . many TRBV2 TGTGCCAGCAAGGGGAACTCCTACGAGCAGTACTTC CASKGNSYEQYF
TRBJ1-1 . . TRBV12-3/TRBV12-4 TGTGCCAGCAGTTTATATGGCCAGGGAACTGAAGCTTTCTTT CASSLYGQGTEAFF
TRBJ2-3 TRBD1 many TRBV5-1 TGCGCCAGCTACCGGGGACAGGGAAGCACAGATACGCAGTATTTT CASYRGQGSTDTQYF
TRBJ2-1 . many TRBV14 TGTGCCAGCAGCCAAGATTGGGGCAGGGTCAACGAGCAGTTCTTC CASSQDWGRVNEQFF
TRBJ1-6 . few TRBV7-8 TGTGCCAGCAGCTTAGCCGGCAGGGGAGAATCACCCCTCCACTTT CASSLAGRGESPLHF
TRBJ2-1 TRBD2 . TRBV28 TGTGCCAGCAATAGCGGGAGGGCCTCGAATGAGCAGTTCTTC CASNSGRASNEQFF
TRBJ2-1 . many TRBV27 TGTGCCAGCAGTCCGTGGGATTTACAAACCTACAATGAGCAGTTCTTC CASSPWDLQTYNEQFF
TRBJ2-3 . many TRBV18 TGTGCCAGCTCACCGGGGAGTCAAGATACGCAGTATTTT CASSPGSQDTQYF
TRBJ2-7 . . TRBV7-2 TGTGCCAGCAGCTTAGCTGACGCCTACGAGCAGTACTTC CASSLADAYEQYF